This T cell receptor (beta chain) was observed in a study of T cell changes during pregnancy in multiple sclerosis. CDR1 is SGHRS, CDR2 YFSETQ, per germline. Trimming left V 2 bases short and J 2 bases short, with 9 bases between. This CDR3 comprises 14 residues. Clones were read by immunoSEQ multiplex PCR, and TCRdb kept only the in-frame ones, dropping some. The sample records 78,000 or so clones, around 92% being singletons. This sequence was found in a female donor with multiple sclerosis, enrolled in a pregnancy study. The chain uses TRBV5-1 and TRBJ2-3; D remains ambiguous. Specimen: peripheral blood, collected before pregnancy. The DNA for the CDR3 is TGCGCCAGCAGCTTCGGTTCCGTCACAGATACGCAGTATTTT. It yields the protein CASSFGSVTDTQYF.